This TCR beta chain was sequenced for a study of siplizumab effects on memory and regulatory T cells. Cells from the mixed lymphocyte reaction underwent coculture for 6 to 7 days at 37 degrees C. Sequencing used immunoSEQ multiplex PCR; TCRdb keeps in-frame clones, though not all of them. The data hold several thousand clones, with under 55% observed a single time. The study, taken as a whole, reports: Alloreactive sequences traceable to unstimulated CD4+ memory cells declined significantly under siplizumab.

A word on this clone: The antigen is unknown.

The germline CDR1 and CDR2 sequences are KGHSH and LQKENI. The CDR3 loop spans 13 amino acids. The germline V and J ends were trimmed by 1 base and 2 bases, with 5 bases remaining between them. This chain uses TRBV18 with TRBJ1-2; D unresolved. The sequence was obtained from a human donor in good health; the cells came from an allogeneic mixed lymphocyte reaction. What was sequenced was CFSE-low (dividing) CD4+ T cells sorted from an allogeneic mixed lymphocyte reaction. The CDR3 region has the DNA TGTGCCAGCTCACCACAACAGAACTATGGCTACACCTTC. This codes for CASSPQQNYGYTF.